Following are 4 T cell receptor beta chains from one sample sequenced in a study of OX40 agonist ivuxolimab in advanced cancers. The method was immunoSEQ multiplex PCR; TCRdb's version includes in-frame clones alone and lacks a portion of them. This table has tens of thousands of clones, 70% to 90% appearing once. The source was CD4+ or CD8+ T cells sorted from blood, collected in a trial of the OX40 agonist ivuxolimab. The receptors stem from an adult with an advanced solid tumor such as melanoma, head and neck, liver or kidney cancer.

The chain combines TRBV2 with TRBJ1-5; D is possibly TRBD1 (6 bases). V was pared by 6 bases and J by 5 bases, with 17 bases between. Germline CDR1 reads SNHLY; CDR2 reads FYNNEI. The CDR3 consists of 15 residues. The CDR3 sequence: CASRHNREEHQPQHF. CDR3 nucleotides: TGTGCCAGCAGGCATAACAGGGAGGAGCATCAGCCCCAGCATTTT.

This sequence joins TRBV2 and TRBJ1-1; maybe TRBD1 (6 bases). Deletions cut 7 bases from V and 11 bases from J, with 23 bases between. The CDR3 consists of 14 residues. Germline loops: CDR1 SNHLY, CDR2 FYNNEI. CDR3 in DNA: TGTGCCAGCAATTCCATACAGGGATCGGGGGTGGCTTTCTTT. Residues: CASNSIQGSGVAFF.

V gene TRBV27 combines with J gene TRBJ2-7; D gene unclear. The CDR3 covers 14 residues. Germline V gene sequence: CDR1 MNHEY, CDR2 SMNVEV (reference sequence). Trimming cost V 6 bases and J 0 bases, with 12 bases left between them. CDR3 nucleotide sequence: TGTGCCAGCAGATCACTTAAAAGCTCCTACGAGCAGTACTTC. It specifies CASRSLKSSYEQYF.

The chain recombines TRBV28 with TRBJ2-2, with D perhaps TRBD1 (5 bases). Germline-derived CDR1 and CDR2 are MDHEN and SYDVKM. The V and J ends lost 3 bases and 5 bases respectively, with 13 bases between them. CDR3 length equals 15 residues. The CDR3 DNA follows: TGTGCCAGCAGTTTTTTGCCAGGGATAACCGGGGAGCTGTTTTTT. Its protein product is CASSFLPGITGELFF.